These T cell receptor beta chains were read from a single sample in a study of T cells in Graves' hyperthyroidism and ophthalmopathy. TCRdb redid the calling of the multiplex PCR reads with MiXCR, one entry per CDR3 protein. The data show 450,000 to 700,000 distinct CDR3 sequences, 40% to 55% seen once. Sequenced: peripheral blood or thyroid tissue (not recorded which). These receptors were collected from an adult woman with Graves' disease, either hyperthyroidism or ophthalmopathy (not recorded which). CDR3s include the opening cysteine and the closing phenylalanine or tryptophan. Fields, in order: J gene, V gene, clone size, D gene, CDR3 DNA, CDR3 protein. The D gene is left open where the match is weak. Size tells how often a clone was seen (once, few, many) or the class of an expanded clone, and some rows leave it out.

J gene: TRBJ2-6
V gene: TRBV24-1
clone size: many
D gene: .
CDR3 DNA: TGTGCCACCAGTGATAGGGGAGTCTCTGGGGCCAACGTCCTGACTTTC
CDR3 protein: CATSDRGVSGANVLTF

J gene: TRBJ1-1
V gene: TRBV9
clone size: once
D gene: .
CDR3 DNA: TGTGCCAGCAGCGTAGCGGGGGACGGGAACACTGAAGCTTTCTTT
CDR3 protein: CASSVAGDGNTEAFF

J gene: TRBJ2-7
V gene: TRBV5-1
clone size: many
D gene: TRBD2
CDR3 DNA: TGCGCCAGCAGTAGCGGGACACCTCAGGCCGAGCAGTACTTC
CDR3 protein: CASSSGTPQAEQYF

J gene: TRBJ1-2
V gene: TRBV10-3
clone size: .
D gene: .
CDR3 DNA: TGTGCCGTTGCCTTAGTACCCGTCTATGGCTACACCTTC
CDR3 protein: CAVALVPVYGYTF

J gene: TRBJ2-2
V gene: TRBV20-1
clone size: .
D gene: .
CDR3 DNA: .
CDR3 protein: CSAYPSGSPGSCFF

J gene: TRBJ1-1
V gene: TRBV29-1
clone size: .
D gene: TRBD1
CDR3 DNA: TGCAGCGTGCGGACAGGCTTGAACACTGAAGCTTTCTTT
CDR3 protein: CSVRTGLNTEAFF

J gene: TRBJ2-7
V gene: TRBV7-2
clone size: few
D gene: TRBD2
CDR3 DNA: TGTGCCAGCAGCGCCCGACTAGCGGGAGTTTATGAGCAGTACTTC
CDR3 protein: CASSARLAGVYEQYF

J gene: TRBJ1-3
V gene: TRBV4-1
clone size: many
D gene: .
CDR3 DNA: TGCGCCAGCAGCCAAGTGGGCCGGCGGAGCTCTGGAAACACCATATATTTT
CDR3 protein: CASSQVGRRSSGNTIYF

J gene: TRBJ1-6
V gene: TRBV20-1
clone size: .
D gene: TRBD1
CDR3 DNA: TGCAGTGCTAGAGATAACAGGGGGAGCAATCAGCCCCTCCACTTT
CDR3 protein: CSARDNRGSNQPLHF

J gene: TRBJ2-7
V gene: TRBV14
clone size: .
D gene: TRBD1
CDR3 DNA: TGTGCCAGCAGCGTGACAGGGGACCACGAGCAGTACTTC
CDR3 protein: CASSVTGDHEQYF

J gene: TRBJ2-7
V gene: TRBV18
clone size: few
D gene: TRBD2
CDR3 DNA: TGTGCCAGCTCACCACGTTCTAGCGGGAGGTGGCGCGAGCAGTACTTC
CDR3 protein: CASSPRSSGRWREQYF

J gene: TRBJ2-2
V gene: TRBV24-1
clone size: .
D gene: TRBD2
CDR3 DNA: TGTGCCACCAGCGGGACTAGCGGGATAAACGGGGAGCTGTTTTTT
CDR3 protein: CATSGTSGINGELFF

J gene: TRBJ2-5
V gene: TRBV6-1
clone size: .
D gene: .
CDR3 DNA: TGTGCCAGCAGTGTTATGGGGCAAGAGACCCAGTACTTC
CDR3 protein: CASSVMGQETQYF

J gene: TRBJ1-2
V gene: TRBV5-1
clone size: many
D gene: .
CDR3 DNA: TGCGCCAGCAGCCCGAGAACAGGGATGAACTATGGCTACACCTTC
CDR3 protein: CASSPRTGMNYGYTF

J gene: TRBJ2-2
V gene: TRBV10-3
clone size: .
D gene: .
CDR3 DNA: TGTGCCACCAAACAGGGTATCTCCGGGGAGCTGTTTTTT
CDR3 protein: CATKQGISGELFF

J gene: TRBJ1-6
V gene: TRBV7-2
clone size: .
D gene: TRBD1
CDR3 DNA: TGTGCCAGCAGCGCTCGACAGGGAGCCTCCCTCCACTTT
CDR3 protein: CASSARQGASLHF

J gene: TRBJ1-6
V gene: TRBV10-3
clone size: once
D gene: TRBD1
CDR3 DNA: TGTGCCATCAGTGAGGGGGACAGTAATTCACCCCTCCACTTT
CDR3 protein: CAISEGDSNSPLHF